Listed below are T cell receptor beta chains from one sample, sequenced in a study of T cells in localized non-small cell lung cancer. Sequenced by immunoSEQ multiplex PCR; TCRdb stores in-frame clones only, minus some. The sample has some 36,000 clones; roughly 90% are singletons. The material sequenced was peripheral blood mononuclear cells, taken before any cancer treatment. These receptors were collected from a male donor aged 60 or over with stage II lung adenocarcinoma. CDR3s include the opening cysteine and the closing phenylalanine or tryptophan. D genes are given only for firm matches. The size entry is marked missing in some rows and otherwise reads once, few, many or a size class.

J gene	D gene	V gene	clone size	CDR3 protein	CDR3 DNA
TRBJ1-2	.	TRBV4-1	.	CASSDNYGYTF	TGCGCCAGCAGCGACAACTATGGCTACACCTTC
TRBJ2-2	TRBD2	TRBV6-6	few	CASRKGSGGNTGELFF	TGTGCCAGCAGGAAAGGCAGCGGGGGAAACACCGGGGAGCTGTTTTTT
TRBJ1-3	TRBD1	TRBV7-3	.	CASSQTGASGTIYF	TGTGCCAGCAGCCAGACAGGGGCATCGGGCACCATATATTTT
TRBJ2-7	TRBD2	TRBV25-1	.	CASSRGGPRDEQYF	TGTGCCAGCAGCCGGGGAGGGCCCAGGGACGAGCAGTACTTC
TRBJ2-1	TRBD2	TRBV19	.	CASSWTSGRREQFF	TGTGCCAGTAGTTGGACTAGCGGGAGGCGTGAGCAGTTCTTC
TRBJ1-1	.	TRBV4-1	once	CASSLQGFLNTEAFF	TGCGCCAGCAGCTTGCAGGGGTTCCTGAACACTGAAGCTTTCTTT
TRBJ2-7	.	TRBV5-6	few	CASRMRMGGEQYF	TGTGCCAGCAGGATGAGAATGGGCGGCGAGCAGTACTTC
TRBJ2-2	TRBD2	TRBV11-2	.	CASSAAPAGGNTGELFF	TGTGCCAGCAGCGCCGCCCCGGCGGGAGGGAACACCGGGGAGCTGTTTTTT
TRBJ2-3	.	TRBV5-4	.	CASSLRTSVTTDTQYF	TGTGCCAGCAGCTTAAGGACCTCCGTCACCACAGATACGCAGTATTTT
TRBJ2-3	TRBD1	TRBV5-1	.	CASGEGGTGDTQYF	TGCGCCAGCGGGGAAGGGGGCACCGGGGATACGCAGTATTTT